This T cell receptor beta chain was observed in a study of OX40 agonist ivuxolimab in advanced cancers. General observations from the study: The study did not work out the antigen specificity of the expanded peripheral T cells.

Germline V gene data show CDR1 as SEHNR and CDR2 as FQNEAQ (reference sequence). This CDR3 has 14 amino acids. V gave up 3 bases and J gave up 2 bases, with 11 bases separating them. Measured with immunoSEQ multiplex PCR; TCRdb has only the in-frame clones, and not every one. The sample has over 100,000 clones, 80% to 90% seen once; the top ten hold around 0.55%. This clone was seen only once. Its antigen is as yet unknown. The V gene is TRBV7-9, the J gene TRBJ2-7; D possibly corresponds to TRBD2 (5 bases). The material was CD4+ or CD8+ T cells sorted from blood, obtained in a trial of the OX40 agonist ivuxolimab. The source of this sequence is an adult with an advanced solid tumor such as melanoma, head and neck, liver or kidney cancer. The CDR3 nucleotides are TGTGCCAGCAGCTTTCCCGGACTTACCTACGAGCAGTACTTC. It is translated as CASSFPGLTYEQYF.